Listed below are T cell receptor beta chains from one sample, sequenced in a study of cytomegalovirus exposure and HLA in healthy donors. This table comes from immunoSEQ multiplex PCR, and its TCRdb copy is limited to in-frame clones, with some not included. The sample gives 150,000 to 200,000 clones, 65% to 75% of which show up once; less than 2.5% is in the top ten. Sequencing was done on a sample of PBMCs. These receptors all come from a human donor in good health. Each CDR3 is given with its conserved first and last residue. A D gene is named only where the DNA matches it firmly. Part of the rows lack a size; the others show once, few, many or a class for expanded clones.

j_call | d_call | clone_size | v_call | cdr3_aa | cdr3_nt
TRBJ2-5 | TRBD2 | - | TRBV9 | CASSPTSGGETQYF | TGTGCCAGCAGCCCGACTAGCGGGGGAGAGACCCAGTACTTC
TRBJ1-2 | - | - | TRBV4-3 | CASSQDKTVSYGYTF | TGCGCCAGCAGCCAAGACAAGACAGTCTCCTATGGCTACACCTTC
TRBJ2-1 | TRBD1 | - | TRBV2 | CASRQQGALNEQFF | TGTGCCAGCAGACAACAGGGGGCGCTTAATGAGCAGTTCTTC
TRBJ1-6 | - | - | TRBV6-6 | CASTRDKNSPLHF | TGTGCCAGCACCCGGGACAAAAATTCACCCCTCCACTTT
TRBJ1-6 | - | - | TRBV23-1 | CASWKGSANSPLHF | TGCGCCAGCTGGAAGGGGTCAGCGAATTCACCCCTCCACTTT
TRBJ2-5 | - | - | TRBV13 | CASSFTRLGGETQYF | TGTGCCAGCAGCTTTACTAGACTAGGAGGGGAGACCCAGTACTTC
TRBJ1-2 | - | once | TRBV7-9 | CASSFDAGFNYGYTF | TGTGCCAGCAGCTTTGATGCGGGGTTCAACTATGGCTACACCTTC
TRBJ1-1 | TRBD1 | few | TRBV5-6 | CASSSRDRGFGEAFF | TGTGCCAGCAGCTCCCGGGACAGGGGATTTGGGGAAGCTTTCTTT
TRBJ2-2 | - | - | TRBV6-4 | CASSLGFTGELFF | TGTGCCAGCAGCCTCGGGTTCACCGGGGAGCTGTTTTTT
TRBJ2-7 | - | - | TRBV5-1 | CASSFEGGPLEQYF | TGCGCCAGCAGCTTTGAGGGGGGGCCACTCGAGCAGTACTTC
TRBJ2-5 | - | few | TRBV2 | CASTNKETQYF | TGTGCCAGCACTAATAAAGAGACCCAGTACTTC
TRBJ1-1 | - | - | TRBV11-3 | CASSLGVNTEAFF | TGTGCCAGCAGCTTAGGAGTTAACACTGAAGCTTTCTTT
TRBJ1-4 | TRBD1 | - | TRBV7-9 | CASSLSGTGGEKLFF | TGTGCCAGCAGCTTAAGCGGGACAGGCGGGGAAAAACTGTTTTTT
TRBJ1-2 | - | once | TRBV29-1 | CSVETSGWTLYGYTF | TGCAGCGTTGAAACTTCGGGTTGGACTCTATATGGCTACACCTTC
TRBJ2-7 | TRBD1 | few | TRBV7-9 | CASSLVIRTGSYEQYF | TGTGCCAGCAGCTTAGTTATAAGGACAGGGTCCTACGAGCAGTACTTC
TRBJ2-1 | TRBD1 | - | TRBV5-5 | CASSTTGEEQFF | TGTGCCAGCAGCACTACAGGGGAGGAGCAGTTCTTC
TRBJ1-3 | - | once | TRBV7-6 | CASSIRQAASGNTIYF | TGTGCCAGCAGCATAAGACAGGCAGCCTCTGGAAACACCATATATTTT
TRBJ2-7 | - | few | TRBV7-9 | CASSFIDEQYF | TGTGCCAGCAGCTTTATAGACGAGCAGTACTTC
TRBJ2-3 | TRBD1 | - | TRBV5-4 | CASSLTGAPDTQYF | TGTGCCAGCAGCTTGACAGGGGCCCCAGATACGCAGTATTTT
TRBJ2-3 | - | - | TRBV7-7 | CASSLGGSWTDTQYF | TGTGCTAGCAGCTTGGGAGGTAGCTGGACAGATACGCAGTATTTT
TRBJ2-7 | - | - | TRBV7-9 | CASSLDRDSTYEQYF | TGTGCCAGCAGCTTAGACCGGGACTCCACCTACGAGCAGTACTTC
TRBJ1-1 | TRBD1 | - | TRBV9 | CASSVEGASAEAFF | TGTGCCAGCAGCGTCGAGGGGGCGAGCGCTGAAGCTTTCTTT
TRBJ2-1 | TRBD1 | - | TRBV11-2 | CASSPGTVQFF | TGTGCCAGCAGCCCCGGGACAGTGCAGTTCTTC
TRBJ1-1 | - | once | TRBV4-3 | CASSQTGGINEAFF | TGCGCCAGCAGCCAAACCGGGGGGATAAATGAAGCTTTCTTT
TRBJ2-5 | - | - | TRBV5-4 | CASSTYSEETQYF | TGTGCCAGCAGCACTTACTCTGAAGAGACCCAGTACTTC
TRBJ2-3 | - | - | TRBV10-3 | CAIGQRSDTQYF | TGTGCCATCGGGCAGCGGTCGGATACGCAGTATTTT
TRBJ1-2 | TRBD1 | - | TRBV4-1 | CASSLEKTGGYGYTF | TGCGCCAGCAGCCTGGAGAAGACAGGGGGCTATGGCTACACCTTC
TRBJ2-2 | TRBD1 | - | TRBV5-1 | CASSLGGGGELFF | TGCGCCAGCAGCTTAGGGGGCGGCGGGGAGCTGTTTTTT
TRBJ2-7 | TRBD1 | - | TRBV7-7 | CASSLAVGTAYEQYF | TGTGCTAGCAGCTTAGCCGTCGGGACAGCCTACGAGCAGTACTTC
TRBJ2-7 | - | - | TRBV7-6 | CASSLEAGAGYEQYF | TGTGCCAGCAGCTTAGAAGCTGGGGCAGGTTACGAGCAGTACTTC
TRBJ1-1 | - | - | TRBV6-5 | CASSYSKRVGTEAFF | TGTGCCAGCAGTTACTCGAAGAGGGTTGGCACTGAAGCTTTCTTT
TRBJ2-5 | TRBD2 | - | TRBV25-1 | CASSDGTSDLPTQYF | TGTGCCAGCAGTGACGGGACTAGCGACTTACCGACCCAGTACTTC
TRBJ1-3 | - | - | TRBV7-9 | CASSLPPARGKGGNTIYF | TGTGCCAGCAGCTTACCCCCGGCCCGGGGGAAAGGGGGAAACACCATATATTTT